This T cell receptor beta chain was identified in a study of cytomegalovirus exposure and HLA in healthy donors (dated by TCRdb to 2015 to 2018). About the investigation overall: According to a later analysis, one platform produced both the roughly 110 validation repertoires and the approximately 660 repertoires of the first cohort. The study aimed to test whether signatures of past pathogen exposure could be identified by cataloging public T cell receptors. To predict cytomegalovirus infection status, the study brought together high-throughput TCR immunosequencing, statistical association of individual TCRs with disease status, and machine learning. A separate validation cohort of 100 to 150 different subjects was used in addition to the approximately 700-subject first cohort. Results the study describes overall, beyond this receptor: The classifier was reported to diagnose cytomegalovirus status with high specificity and sensitivity in both the original cohort and the validation cohort. A later analysis had no HLA typing for the validation cohort, so co-occurrence there was scored across all 110 or so repertoires. Subsequent analysis determined that TCRs grouped into clusters in the first cohort also showed a tendency toward co-occurrence across the approximately 120 validation repertoires, and roughly 95% of cluster scores exceeded 0. The authors suggested that the approach could potentially be generalized to other disease states and immunological phenotypes. A few of the identified cytomegalovirus-associated TCR beta chains were confirmed in vitro to be specific for cytomegalovirus antigens. In the study, around 160 TCR beta chains were listed as associated with cytomegalovirus. Most TCR sequences were observed very rarely across donors, whereas some public TCRs were present in many individuals.

The CDR3 measures 15 amino acids from cysteine to phenylalanine. Of all the DNA, just the CDR3 is kept, 45 bases in frame from base 1. Relative to germline, V is missing 6 bases and J is missing 1 base, with 1 base of the junction outside any gene match. CDR1 and CDR2 (SGHNT, YENEEA) derive from the germline V gene. About this clone: The antigen it recognizes is unknown. The sample holds no much larger clone one base away, and base qualities are not on file.

Library preparation was by the immunoSEQ multiplex PCR assay. The study's processing was this. To diagnose cytomegalovirus status from the catalog of TCR beta chain sequences, a statistical classification framework was built. Sourced from immuneACCESS, this table was stored by TCRdb with only in-frame sequences that have V and J called. A share of the clones is absent; for the studies checked, an unresolved V gene accounts for under half, and the remainder has no known explanation. The V and J calls and clone size are taken from that table; D and trimming were inferred from the DNA. For this sample the table gives a few hundred thousand clones, of which around 80% were detected only once. Around an eighth of the sample is taken by the ten largest. Separate from the approximately 690-subject first cohort, the validation cohort of over 90 subjects was the group to which the donors belonged.

The material sequenced was PBMCs. The origin of this receptor is a woman aged 30 to 39 in good health and CMV-seropositive. The chain joins TRBV11-3 to TRBJ2-2; the central 11 bases match TRBD2. CDR3 reads: CASSTSGGNTGELFF. The DNA is as follows: TGTGCCAGCAGTACTAGCGGGGGGAACACCGGGGAGCTGTTTTTT.